The 14 T cell receptor beta chains given below trace back to one sample, sequenced in a study of blood T cells in healthy people across ages. Through a sample-barcoded 5' primer and a J-beta primer mix, a second PCR was run for 7 to 11 cycles. TCRdb processed the 5' RACE reads anew with MiXCR; each CDR3 protein has one entry. The table shows roughly 680,000 distinct CDR3 sequences, with around 48% occurring only once. Sequencing used blood. These receptors originate from a woman aged 60 to 75 in good health.

This chain uses TRBV28 with TRBJ2-5; D might be TRBD2 (7 bases). The better agreement between TRBJ2-7 and the DNA end casts doubt on the J call. From germline, CDR1 is MDHEN and CDR2 SYDVKM. The length of the CDR3 is 17 residues. CDR3 sequence reads: CASSFWLEGGLGHEQYF. CDR3 DNA sequence: TGTGCCAGCAGCTTTTGGCTGGAGGGGGGGCTAGGGCACGAGCAGTACTTC.

This clonotype was counted many times. The rearrangement uses TRBV29-1 and TRBJ2-7; D gene unclear. Germline V gene lookup returns CDR1 SQVTM and CDR2 ANQGSEA. The CDR3 runs 11 residues. Between the trimmed V and J ends, which lost 1 base and 5 bases, there was a span of 6 bases. CDR3 nucleotides: TGCAGCGTTGAAGGTGAAGACGAGCAGTACTTC. Translated: CSVEGEDEQYF.

The chain employs TRBV10-3 and TRBJ1-2; no clear D gene. The CDR3 has 12 amino acids. V was trimmed by 2 bases and J by 8 bases, leaving 9 bases between them. Germline CDR1 and CDR2: ENHRY and SYGVKD. The CDR3 reads CAISEGEYGYTF. As DNA, the CDR3 is TGTGCCATCAGTGAGGGAGAATACGGCTACACCTTC.

About this clonotype: Its ends do not fully match the called genes, so a read error is possible. The chain uses TRBV9 and TRBJ1-5; D gene uncertain. The length of the CDR3 is 17 residues. Looked up from germline, CDR1 is SGDLS and CDR2 is YYNGEE. The CDR3 nucleotides read TGTGCCAGCAGCGTAGGAGGGAACGGCCCTCAAGCAGAGCCTCAGCATTTT. It encodes CASSVGGNGPQAEPQHF.

This chain connects TRBV28 to TRBJ2-7; the D is unclear. The DNA end lines up better with TRBJ2-5; the J call may be wrong. CDR1 is MDHEN and CDR2 is SYDVKM in the germline V gene. The CDR3 has 12 residues. CDR3 sequence reads: CASMTPGETQYF. CDR3 bases: TGTGCCAGCATGACACCAGGAGAGACCCAGTACTTC.

V usage is TRBV11-1 and J usage is TRBJ2-5; D might be TRBD2 (6 bases). Trimming shortened V by 5 bases and J by 4 bases, and 11 bases separated the two germline ends. Germline CDR1 is SGHAT and CDR2 is FQDESV (reference sequence). The CDR3 runs to 13 residues. CDR3 nucleotides: TGTGCCAGCAGCGGGGACTGGGGAGAGACCCAGTACTTC. The encoded protein is CASSGDWGETQYF.

The V call is TRBV7-3, the J call TRBJ1-4, with D unresolved. This CDR3 comprises 13 residues. The germline CDR1 and CDR2 sequences are SGHTA and FQGTGA. V was cut by 6 bases and J by 8 bases, with 13 bases left in between. The CDR3 loop is CASSSSVGEKLFF. The CDR3 DNA reads as TGTGCCAGCAGTTCGTCGGTCGGGGAAAAACTGTTTTTT.

The chain joins TRBV7-2 to TRBJ2-7; 8 nucleotides agree with TRBD1. This CDR3 contains 15 residues. Trimming removed 3 bases from V and 2 bases from J; junction bases left unmatched: 6. Per germline, CDR1 SGHTA and CDR2 FQGNSA. In nucleotides, the CDR3 is TGTGCCAGCAGCTTGTTCGGGACAGGAGCCTACGAGCAGTACTTC. Protein product: CASSLFGTGAYEQYF.

J is TRBJ2-7 and V is TRBV20-1; tentatively, D is TRBD1 (5 bases). V was trimmed by 3 bases and J by 2 bases, leaving 11 bases between them. The CDR3 length is 13 residues. Germline V gene data show CDR1 as DFQATT and CDR2 as SNEGSKA (reference sequence). This CDR3 is CSARRTGTYEQYF. For the CDR3, the DNA is TGCAGTGCTAGGAGAACAGGAACCTACGAGCAGTACTTC.

The rearrangement links TRBV6-2 or TRBV6-3 to TRBJ2-1, with 7 bases identical to TRBD2. This CDR3 comprises 14 residues. The J segment lost 4 bases and the V segment lost 6 bases, leaving 6 bases of the junction unmatched. The V gene's germline CDR1 is MNHEY and CDR2 SVGEGT. The CDR3 loop reads CASSDLAAYNEQFF. CDR3 sequence (DNA): TGTGCCAGCAGCGACCTAGCGGCATACAATGAGCAGTTCTTC.

This clonotype has just a few counts. The chain has TRBV24-1 and TRBJ2-5; TRBD2 aligns across 10 bases. The closer fit of TRBJ2-7 to the DNA end suggests the J call may be wrong. The CDR3 loop spans 15 amino acids. Germline values: CDR1 KGHDR, CDR2 SFDVKD. CDR3 region: CATSALAGDVYEQYF. DNA of the CDR3: TGTGCCACCAGTGCTCTAGCGGGAGACGTGTACGAGCAGTACTTC.

This rearrangement joins TRBV12-3 or TRBV12-4 to TRBJ2-5, with D tentatively TRBD2 (5 bases). V was pared by 3 bases and J by 5 bases, with 10 bases between. The CDR3 has 13 amino acids. As DNA, the CDR3 is TGTGCCAGCAGTTTGTATAGCGCGGAGACCCAGTACTTC. Amino acids: CASSLYSAETQYF.

The rearrangement uses TRBV11-1 and TRBJ2-1; 10 nucleotides agree with TRBD2. Trimming removed 4 bases from V and 9 bases from J; junction bases left unmatched: 3. The CDR3 consists of 13 residues. Germline V gene sequence: CDR1 SGHAT, CDR2 FQDESV (reference sequence). CDR3 amino acids: CASSSTSGTEQFF. CDR3 DNA: TGTGCCAGCAGCTCTACTAGCGGGACTGAGCAGTTCTTC.

V and J are TRBV4-1 and TRBJ1-5, with TRBD1 as a possible D gene (5 bases). Germline CDR1 MGHRA, CDR2 YSYEKL. V lost 0 bases, J lost 0 bases, and 15 bases lay in between. This CDR3 comprises 18 residues. CDR3: CASSQEGVISGSNQPQHF. The DNA of the CDR3 is TGCGCCAGCAGCCAAGAAGGGGTTATATCGGGTAGCAATCAGCCCCAGCATTTT.